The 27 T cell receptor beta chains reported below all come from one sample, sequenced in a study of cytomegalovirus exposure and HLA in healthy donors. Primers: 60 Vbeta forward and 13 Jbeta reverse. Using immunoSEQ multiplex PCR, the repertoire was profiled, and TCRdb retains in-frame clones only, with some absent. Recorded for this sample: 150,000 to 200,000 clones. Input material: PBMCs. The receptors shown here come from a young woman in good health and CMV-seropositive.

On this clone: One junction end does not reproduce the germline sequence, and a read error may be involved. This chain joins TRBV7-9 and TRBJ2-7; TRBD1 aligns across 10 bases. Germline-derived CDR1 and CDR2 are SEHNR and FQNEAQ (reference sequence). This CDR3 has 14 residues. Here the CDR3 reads CASSEIRDRGFSFF. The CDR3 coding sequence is TGTGCCAGCAGCGAAATCCGGGACAGGGGCTTCTCTTTCTTC. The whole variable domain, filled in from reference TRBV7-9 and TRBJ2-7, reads DTGVSQNPRHKITKRGQNVTFRCDPISEHNRLYWYRQTLGQGPEFLTYFQNEAQLEKSRLLSDRFSAERPKGSFSTLEIQRTEQGDSAMYLCASSEIRDRGFSFFGPGTRLTVT.

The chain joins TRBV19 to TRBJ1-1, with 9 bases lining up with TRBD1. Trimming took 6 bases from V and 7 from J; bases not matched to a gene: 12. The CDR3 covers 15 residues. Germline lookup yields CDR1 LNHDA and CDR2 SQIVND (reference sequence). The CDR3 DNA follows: TGTGCCAGTAGAATACCGGGACAGGGAGCCTATGAAGCTTTCTTT. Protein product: CASRIPGQGAYEAFF.

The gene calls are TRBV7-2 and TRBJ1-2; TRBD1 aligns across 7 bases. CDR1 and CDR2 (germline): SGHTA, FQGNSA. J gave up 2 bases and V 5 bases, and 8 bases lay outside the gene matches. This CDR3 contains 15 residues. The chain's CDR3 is CASSHAGQLNYGYTF. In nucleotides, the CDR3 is TGTGCCAGCAGCCACGCGGGACAGTTAAACTATGGCTACACCTTC.

The CDR3 sequence is CASSLDTTFYTDTQYF. The CDR3 DNA reads as TGTGCCAGCAGCTTGGACACAACCTTCTACACAGATACGCAGTATTTT. The chain couples TRBV7-2 to TRBJ2-3; tentative D call: TRBD1 (5 bases). The CDR3 runs 16 residues. The germline V gene encodes CDR1 SGHTA and CDR2 FQGNSA. V was clipped by 3 bases and J by 2 bases, with 15 bases between them. The variable domain in full, completed from reference TRBV7-2 and TRBJ2-3, reads GAGVSQSPSNKVTEKGKDVELRCDPISGHTALYWYRQSLGQGLEFLIYFQGNSAPDKSGLPSDRFSAERTGGSVSTLTIQRTQQEDSAVYLCASSLDTTFYTDTQYFGPGTRLTVL.

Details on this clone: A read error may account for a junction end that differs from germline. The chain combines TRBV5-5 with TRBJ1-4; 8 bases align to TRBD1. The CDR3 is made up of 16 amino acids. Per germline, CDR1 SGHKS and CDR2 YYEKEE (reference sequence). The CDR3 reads CASSLGATGVLSGHVF. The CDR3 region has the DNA TGTGCCAGCAGCTTGGGGGCGACAGGGGTGCTGAGCGGCCACGTTTTT.

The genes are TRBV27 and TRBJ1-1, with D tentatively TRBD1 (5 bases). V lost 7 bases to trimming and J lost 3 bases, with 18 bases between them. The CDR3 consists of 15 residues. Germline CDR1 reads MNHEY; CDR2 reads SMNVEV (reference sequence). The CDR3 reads CASIRRGGVDTEAFF. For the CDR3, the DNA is TGTGCCAGCATCCGGAGGGGTGGCGTCGACACTGAAGCTTTCTTT.

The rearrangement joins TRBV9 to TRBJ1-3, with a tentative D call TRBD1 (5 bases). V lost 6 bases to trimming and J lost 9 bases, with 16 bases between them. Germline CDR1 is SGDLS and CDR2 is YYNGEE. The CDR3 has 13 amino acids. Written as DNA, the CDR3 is TGTGCCAGCAACCCGGACGGGCAGGGCACCATATATTTT. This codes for CASNPDGQGTIYF.

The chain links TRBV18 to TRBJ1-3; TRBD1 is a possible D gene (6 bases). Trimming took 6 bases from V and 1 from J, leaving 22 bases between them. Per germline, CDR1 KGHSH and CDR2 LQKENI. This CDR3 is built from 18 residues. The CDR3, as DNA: TGTGCCAGCTCCCCGAGGAAACAGGGAATTCTATCTGGAAACACCATATATTTT. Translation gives CASSPRKQGILSGNTIYF.

The CDR3 region has the DNA TGTGCCAGCAGCGACAGGGCGAGCACAGATACGCAGTATTTT. Translating gives CASSDRASTDTQYF. This sequence joins TRBV9 and TRBJ2-3; D might be TRBD1 (6 bases). Trimming pared 3 bases from V and 0 bases from J, leaving 8 bases between. CDR3 size: 14 residues. Germline values: CDR1 SGDLS, CDR2 YYNGEE.

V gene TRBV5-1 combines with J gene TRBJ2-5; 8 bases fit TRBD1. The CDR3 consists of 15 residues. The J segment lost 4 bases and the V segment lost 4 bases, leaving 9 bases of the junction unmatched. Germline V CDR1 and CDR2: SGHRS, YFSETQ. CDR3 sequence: CASSPDRGGRETQYF. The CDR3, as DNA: TGCGCCAGCAGCCCCGACAGGGGAGGACGAGAGACCCAGTACTTC.

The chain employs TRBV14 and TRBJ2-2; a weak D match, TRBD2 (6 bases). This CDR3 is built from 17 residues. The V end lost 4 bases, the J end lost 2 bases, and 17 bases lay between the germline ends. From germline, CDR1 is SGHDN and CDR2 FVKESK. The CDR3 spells CASSRPLDAGNTGELFF. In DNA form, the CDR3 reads TGTGCCAGCAGCCGCCCCCTTGATGCGGGAAACACCGGGGAGCTGTTTTTT.

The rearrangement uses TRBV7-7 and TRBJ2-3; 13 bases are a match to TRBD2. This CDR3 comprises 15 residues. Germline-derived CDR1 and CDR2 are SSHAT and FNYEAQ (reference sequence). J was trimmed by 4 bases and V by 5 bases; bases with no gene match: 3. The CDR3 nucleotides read TGTGCCAGCAGCCCGGGACTAGCGGGATCAGATACGCAGTATTTT. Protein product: CASSPGLAGSDTQYF.

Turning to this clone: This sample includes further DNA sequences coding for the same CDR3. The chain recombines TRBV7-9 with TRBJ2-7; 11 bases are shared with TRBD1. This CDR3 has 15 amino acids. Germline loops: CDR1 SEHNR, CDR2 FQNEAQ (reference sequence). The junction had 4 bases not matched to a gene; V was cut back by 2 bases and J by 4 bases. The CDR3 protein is CASSLRTGGTYEQYF. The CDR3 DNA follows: TGTGCCAGCAGCTTACGGACAGGGGGCACGTACGAGCAGTACTTC.

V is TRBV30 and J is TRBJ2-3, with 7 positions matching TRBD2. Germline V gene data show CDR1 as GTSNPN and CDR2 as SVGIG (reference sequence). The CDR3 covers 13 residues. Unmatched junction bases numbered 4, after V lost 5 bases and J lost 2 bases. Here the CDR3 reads CAWGAGPTDTQYF. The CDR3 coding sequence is TGTGCCTGGGGAGCGGGACCCACAGATACGCAGTATTTT.

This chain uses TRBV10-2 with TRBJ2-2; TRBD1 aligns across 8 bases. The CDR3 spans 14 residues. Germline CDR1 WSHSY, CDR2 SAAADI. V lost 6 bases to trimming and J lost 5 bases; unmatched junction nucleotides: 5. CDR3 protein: CASSLTGDTGELFF. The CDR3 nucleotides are TGCGCCAGCAGCCTGACAGGGGATACCGGGGAGCTGTTTTTT.

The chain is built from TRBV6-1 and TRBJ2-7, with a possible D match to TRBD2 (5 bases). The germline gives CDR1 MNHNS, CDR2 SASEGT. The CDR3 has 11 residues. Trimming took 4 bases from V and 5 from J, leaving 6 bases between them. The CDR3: CASSAGDEQYF. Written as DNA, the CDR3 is TGTGCCAGCAGTGCCGGGGACGAGCAGTACTTC.

For the CDR3, the DNA is TGCGCCAGCAGCCGTCCCGGGACAGACTCCTACGAGCAGTACTTC. It translates to CASSRPGTDSYEQYF. This chain joins TRBV4-1 and TRBJ2-7, with 7 nucleotides matching TRBD1. The trim removed 4 bases at V and 0 bases at J, leaving 6 bases unmatched. The CDR3 length is 15 residues. Germline loops: CDR1 MGHRA, CDR2 YSYEKL.

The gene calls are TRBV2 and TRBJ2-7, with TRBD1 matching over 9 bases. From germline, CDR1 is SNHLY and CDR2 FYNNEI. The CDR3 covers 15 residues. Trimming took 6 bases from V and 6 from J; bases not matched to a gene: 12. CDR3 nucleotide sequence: TGTGCCAGCAGACCGAAGCGGACAGGGGCGGCCGAGCAGTACTTC. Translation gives CASRPKRTGAAEQYF. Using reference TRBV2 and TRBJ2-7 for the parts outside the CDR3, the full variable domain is EPEVTQTPSHQVTQMGQEVILRCVPISNHLYFYWYRQILGQKVEFLVSFYNNEISEKSEIFDDQFSVERPDGSNFTLKIRSTKLEDSAMYFCASRPKRTGAAEQYFGPGTRLTVT.

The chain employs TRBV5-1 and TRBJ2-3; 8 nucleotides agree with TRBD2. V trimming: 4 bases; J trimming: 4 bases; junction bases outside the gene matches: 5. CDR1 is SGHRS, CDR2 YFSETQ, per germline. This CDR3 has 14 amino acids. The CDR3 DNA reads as TGCGCCAGCAGCCAAGCGGGAGTAGCAGATACGCAGTATTTT. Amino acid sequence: CASSQAGVADTQYF.

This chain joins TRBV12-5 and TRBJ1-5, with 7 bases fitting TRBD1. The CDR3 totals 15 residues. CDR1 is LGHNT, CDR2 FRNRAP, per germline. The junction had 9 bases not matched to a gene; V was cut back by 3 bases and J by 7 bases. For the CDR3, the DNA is TGTGCTAGTGGTTTAGAGACAGGGTTCAGCCAGCCCCAGCATTTT. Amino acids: CASGLETGFSQPQHF.

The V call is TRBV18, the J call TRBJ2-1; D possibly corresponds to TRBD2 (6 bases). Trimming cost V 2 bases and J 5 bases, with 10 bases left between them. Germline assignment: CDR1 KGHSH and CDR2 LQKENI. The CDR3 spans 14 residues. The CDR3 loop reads CASSPGTYDNEQFF. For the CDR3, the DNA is TGTGCCAGCTCACCAGGGACTTATGACAATGAGCAGTTCTTC.

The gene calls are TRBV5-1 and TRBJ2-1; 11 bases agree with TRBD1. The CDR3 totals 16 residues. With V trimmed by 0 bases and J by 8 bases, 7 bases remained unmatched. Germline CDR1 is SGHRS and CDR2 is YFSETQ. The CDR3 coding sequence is TGCGCCAGCAGCTTGGTTAGGACAGGGGGCCTTGATGAGCAGTTCTTC. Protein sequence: CASSLVRTGGLDEQFF.

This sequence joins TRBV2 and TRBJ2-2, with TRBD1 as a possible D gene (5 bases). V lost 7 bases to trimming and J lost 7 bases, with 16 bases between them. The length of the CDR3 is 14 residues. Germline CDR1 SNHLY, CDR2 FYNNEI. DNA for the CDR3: TGTGCCAGCAAGGGGCCCGCCCCACACGGGGAGCTGTTTTTT. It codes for CASKGPAPHGELFF.

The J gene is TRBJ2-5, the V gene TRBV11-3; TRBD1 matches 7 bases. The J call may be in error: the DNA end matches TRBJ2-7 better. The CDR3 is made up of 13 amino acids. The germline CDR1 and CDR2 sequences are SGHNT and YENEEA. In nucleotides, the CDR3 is TGTGCCAGCAGCTTCGGACAGGAATACGAGCAGTACTTC. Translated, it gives CASSFGQEYEQYF.

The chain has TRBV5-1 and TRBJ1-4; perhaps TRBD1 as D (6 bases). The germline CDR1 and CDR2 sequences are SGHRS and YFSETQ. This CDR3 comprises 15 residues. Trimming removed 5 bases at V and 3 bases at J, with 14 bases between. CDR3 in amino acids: CASRSTGSPNEKLFF. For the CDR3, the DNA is TGCGCCAGCAGAAGCACAGGGTCGCCTAATGAAAAACTGTTTTTT.

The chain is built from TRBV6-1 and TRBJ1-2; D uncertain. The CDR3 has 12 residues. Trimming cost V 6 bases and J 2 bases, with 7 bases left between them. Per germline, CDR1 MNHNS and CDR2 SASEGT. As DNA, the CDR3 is TGTGCCAGCAGCCCCTCCAACTATGGCTACACCTTC. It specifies CASSPSNYGYTF.

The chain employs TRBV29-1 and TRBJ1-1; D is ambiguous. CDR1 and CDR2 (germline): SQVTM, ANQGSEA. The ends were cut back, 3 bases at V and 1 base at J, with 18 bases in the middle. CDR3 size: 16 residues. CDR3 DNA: TGCAGCGTTGATAGCCTGGCGTGGGTGACGAACACTGAAGCTTTCTTT. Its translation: CSVDSLAWVTNTEAFF.